The sample holds many counts of the clone carrying this T cell receptor beta chain. Its antigen is unknown. The CDR3 spans 13 residues. Germline CDR1 MGHDK, CDR2 SYGVNS. The germline V and J ends were trimmed by 8 bases and 10 bases, with 18 bases remaining between them. After constant-region reverse-primer amplification, full-length variable regions underwent semi-nested PCR with Nested Universal Primer A. Each CDR3 protein is one row after TCRdb ran MiXCR on the 5' RACE reads. The table lists roughly 40,000 distinct CDR3 sequences, approximately 20% of them singletons. Naive CD4+ T cells were purified with Tregs depleted by CD25. General study findings and limits: Tumor-infiltrating Treg TCR alpha and beta sequences overlapped most with tumor naive CD4+ T cells, then blood naive.

The material sequenced was naive CD4+ T cells sorted from a lymph node. As for subset: naive CD4+ T cells, CD4+CD45RA+CD25-. J is TRBJ2-1 and V is TRBV25-1, with D tentatively TRBD2 (6 bases). The source is a female donor with breast cancer. The DNA for the CDR3 is TGTGCCAGCGGACATCCCGGGACTGGGGAGCAGTTCTTC. Its translation: CASGHPGTGEQFF.